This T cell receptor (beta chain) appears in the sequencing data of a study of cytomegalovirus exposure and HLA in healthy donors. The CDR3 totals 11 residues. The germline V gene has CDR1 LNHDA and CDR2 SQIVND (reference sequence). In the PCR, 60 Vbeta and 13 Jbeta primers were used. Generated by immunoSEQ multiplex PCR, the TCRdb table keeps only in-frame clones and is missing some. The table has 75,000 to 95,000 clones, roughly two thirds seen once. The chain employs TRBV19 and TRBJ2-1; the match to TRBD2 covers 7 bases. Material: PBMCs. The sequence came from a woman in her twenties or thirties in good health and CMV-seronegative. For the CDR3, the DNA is TGTTGCGTGCGGGGGAGGAATGAGCAGTTCTTC. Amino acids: CCVRGRNEQFF.